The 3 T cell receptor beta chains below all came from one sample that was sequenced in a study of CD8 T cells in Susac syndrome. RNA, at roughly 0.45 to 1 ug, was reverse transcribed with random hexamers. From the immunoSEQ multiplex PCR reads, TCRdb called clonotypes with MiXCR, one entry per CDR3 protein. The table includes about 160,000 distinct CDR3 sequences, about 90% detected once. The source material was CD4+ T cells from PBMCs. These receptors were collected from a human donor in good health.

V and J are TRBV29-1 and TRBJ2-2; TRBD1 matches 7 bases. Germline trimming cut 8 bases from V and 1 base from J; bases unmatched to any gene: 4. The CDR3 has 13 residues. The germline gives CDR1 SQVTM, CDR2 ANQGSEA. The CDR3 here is CSIRQGNTGELFF. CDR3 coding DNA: TGCAGCATCAGACAGGGGAACACCGGGGAGCTGTTTTTT.

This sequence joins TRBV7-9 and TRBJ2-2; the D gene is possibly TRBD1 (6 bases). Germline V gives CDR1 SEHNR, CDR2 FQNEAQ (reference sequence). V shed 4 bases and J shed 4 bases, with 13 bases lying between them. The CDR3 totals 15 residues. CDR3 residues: CASSSNTGITGELFF. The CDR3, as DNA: TGTGCCAGCAGCTCCAATACAGGGATCACCGGGGAGCTGTTTTTT.

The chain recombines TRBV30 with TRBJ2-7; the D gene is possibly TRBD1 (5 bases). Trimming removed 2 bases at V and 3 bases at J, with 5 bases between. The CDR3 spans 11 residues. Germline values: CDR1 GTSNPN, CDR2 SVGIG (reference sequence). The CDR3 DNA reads TGTGCCTGGAGTAGGGGCTACGAGCAGTACTTC. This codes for CAWSRGYEQYF.